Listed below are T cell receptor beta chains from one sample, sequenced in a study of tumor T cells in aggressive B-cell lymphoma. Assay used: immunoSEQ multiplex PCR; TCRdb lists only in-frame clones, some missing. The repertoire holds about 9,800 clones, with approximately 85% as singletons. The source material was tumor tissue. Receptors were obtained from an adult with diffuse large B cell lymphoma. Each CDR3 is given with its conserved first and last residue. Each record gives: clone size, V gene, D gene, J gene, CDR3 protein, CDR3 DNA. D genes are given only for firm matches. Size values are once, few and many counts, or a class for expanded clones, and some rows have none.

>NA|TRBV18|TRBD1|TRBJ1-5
CASSPGQQNQPQHF
TGTGCCAGCTCACCGGGACAGCAGAATCAGCCCCAGCATTTT
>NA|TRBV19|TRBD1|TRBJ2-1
CASTNPGQGVSEQFF
TGTGCCAGTACCAATCCGGGACAGGGGGTAAGTGAGCAGTTCTTC
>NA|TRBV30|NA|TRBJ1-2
CACSHDYGYTF
TGTGCCTGTTCCCATGACTATGGCTACACCTTC
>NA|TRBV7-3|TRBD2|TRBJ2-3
CASSFQGPGLAGDTQYF
TGTGCCAGCAGCTTCCAGGGTCCGGGACTAGCCGGAGATACGCAGTATTTT
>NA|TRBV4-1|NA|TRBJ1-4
CASSRRSSDEKLFF
TGCGCCAGCAGCCGAAGAAGTTCGGATGAAAAACTGTTTTTT
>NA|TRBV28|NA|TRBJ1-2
CASGAPYTF
TGTGCCAGCGGGGCGCCCTACACCTTC
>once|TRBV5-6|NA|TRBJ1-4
CASSITGTTNEKLFF
TGTGCCAGCAGCATAACAGGGACAACTAATGAAAAACTGTTTTTT
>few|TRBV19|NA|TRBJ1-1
CASSMGRGGTEAFF
TGTGCCAGTAGTATGGGCAGGGGTGGGACTGAAGCTTTCTTT
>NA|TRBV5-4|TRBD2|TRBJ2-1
CASSVERDLYNEQFF
TGTGCCAGCAGCGTAGAGCGGGACCTTTACAATGAGCAGTTCTTC
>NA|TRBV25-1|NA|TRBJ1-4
CASSEGRARPDEKLFF
TGTGCCAGCAGTGAGGGGAGGGCTCGACCGGATGAAAAACTGTTTTTT
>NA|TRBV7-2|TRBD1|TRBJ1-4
CASSRDRVEKLFF
TGTGCCAGCAGTCGGGACAGGGTTGAAAAACTGTTTTTT
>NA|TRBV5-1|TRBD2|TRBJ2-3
CASSPLAGEDTQYF
TGCGCCAGCAGCCCACTAGCGGGTGAAGATACGCAGTATTTT
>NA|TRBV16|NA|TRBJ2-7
CASSQSRTSYEQYF
TGTGCCAGCAGCCAATCCCGGACTTCCTACGAGCAGTACTTC
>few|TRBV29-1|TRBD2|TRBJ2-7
CSATTSGSYEQYF
TGCAGCGCCACGACTAGCGGCTCCTACGAGCAGTACTTC
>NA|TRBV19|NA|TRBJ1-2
CASSIETNYGYTF
TGTGCCAGTAGTATCGAGACTAACTATGGCTACACCTTC
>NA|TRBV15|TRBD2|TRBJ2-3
CATSRSLRTSGEDTQYF
TGTGCCACCAGCAGATCTTTACGGACTAGCGGGGAAGATACGCAGTATTTT
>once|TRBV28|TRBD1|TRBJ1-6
CASRQGRNSPLHF
TGTGCCAGCAGACAGGGGCGGAATTCACCCCTCCACTTT
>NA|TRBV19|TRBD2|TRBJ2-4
CASSPGTSGFLAKNIQYF
TGTGCCAGTAGCCCCGGGACTAGCGGTTTCCTAGCCAAAAACATTCAGTACTTC
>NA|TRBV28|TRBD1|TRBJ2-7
CASSLGGTGNNEQYF
TGTGCCAGCAGTTTAGGCGGGACAGGGAACAACGAACAGTACTTC
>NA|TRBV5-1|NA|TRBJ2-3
CASRWTESTDTQYF
TGCGCCAGCAGATGGACAGAGAGCACAGATACGCAGTATTTT
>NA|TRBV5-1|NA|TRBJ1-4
CASSLSNSNEKLFF
TGCGCCAGCAGCTTATCTAACAGTAATGAAAAACTGTTTTTT
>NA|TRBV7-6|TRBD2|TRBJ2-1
CASSLGGGPYNEQFF
TGTGCCAGCAGCTTAGGGGGAGGGCCCTACAATGAGCAGTTCTTC
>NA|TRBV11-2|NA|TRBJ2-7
CASSGGFLGGEQYF
TGTGCCAGCAGCGGCGGATTTCTGGGGGGCGAGCAGTACTTC
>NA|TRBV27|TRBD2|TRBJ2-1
CASSERGTSGYNEQFF
TGTGCCAGCAGCGAACGCGGGACTAGCGGCTACAATGAGCAGTTCTTC
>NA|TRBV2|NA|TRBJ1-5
CASRREGSQPQHF
TGTGCCAGCAGAAGGGAGGGTTCCCAGCCCCAGCATTTT
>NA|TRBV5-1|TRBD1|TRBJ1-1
CASSRETGGNTEAFF
TGCGCCAGCAGCCGAGAGACAGGGGGGAACACTGAAGCTTTCTTT
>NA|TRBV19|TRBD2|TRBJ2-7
CASSSLAGGVWEQYF
TGTGCCAGTAGTTCCTTAGCGGGAGGAGTATGGGAGCAGTACTTC
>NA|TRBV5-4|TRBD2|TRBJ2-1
CASSFPAGGSIEQFF
TGTGCCAGCAGCTTTCCAGCGGGAGGATCGATTGAGCAGTTCTTC
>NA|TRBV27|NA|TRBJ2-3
CASSLVRVLPDTQYF
TGTGCCAGCAGTTTAGTCAGGGTACTCCCAGATACGCAGTATTTT
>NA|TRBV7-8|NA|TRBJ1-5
CASSLVWGGVVNQPQHF
TGTGCCAGCAGCTTAGTGTGGGGAGGGGTGGTCAATCAGCCCCAGCATTTT
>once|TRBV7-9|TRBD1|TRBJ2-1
CASSLGGTGRDEQFF
TGTGCCAGCAGCTTAGGAGGGACAGGAAGAGATGAGCAGTTCTTC
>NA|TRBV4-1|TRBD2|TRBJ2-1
CASSRRLAGDYNEQFF
TGCGCCAGCAGCCGTCGGCTAGCGGGAGACTACAATGAGCAGTTCTTC
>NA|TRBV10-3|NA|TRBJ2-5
CAISQGREETQYF
TGTGCCATCAGCCAGGGTAGAGAAGAGACCCAGTACTTC
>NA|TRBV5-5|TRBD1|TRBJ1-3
CASRETGGAYGNTIYF
TGTGCCAGCAGGGAGACAGGGGGCGCGTATGGAAACACCATATATTTT
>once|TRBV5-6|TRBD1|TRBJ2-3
CASSRRDRDDTQYF
TGTGCCAGCAGCCGAAGGGACAGGGATGATACGCAGTATTTT
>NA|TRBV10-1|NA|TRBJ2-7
CATKSQDYEQYF
TGCGCCACCAAGTCACAGGACTACGAGCAGTACTTC
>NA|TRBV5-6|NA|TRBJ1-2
CASSFRQANNYGYTF
TGTGCCAGCAGCTTCCGACAGGCGAACAACTATGGCTACACCTTC
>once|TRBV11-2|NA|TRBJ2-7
CASSLVVGFRSGYYEQYF
TGTGCCAGCAGCTTAGTCGTCGGGTTTCGAAGCGGTTACTACGAGCAGTACTTC
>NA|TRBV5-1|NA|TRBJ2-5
CASSLATGRQETQYF
TGCGCCAGCAGCTTGGCAACAGGGCGGCAAGAGACCCAGTACTTC
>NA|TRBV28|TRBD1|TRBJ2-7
CASGGQVSTYEQYF
TGTGCCAGCGGAGGACAGGTTTCAACCTACGAGCAGTACTTC
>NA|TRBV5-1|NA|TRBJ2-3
CASSHERAGTDTQYF
TGCGCCAGCAGCCACGAGAGGGCTGGCACAGATACGCAGTATTTT
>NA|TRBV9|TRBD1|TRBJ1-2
CASSGTGEGYTF
TGTGCCAGCAGCGGGACAGGGGAGGGCTACACCTTC
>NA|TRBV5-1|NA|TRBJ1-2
CASSSGETRGYGYTF
TGCGCCAGCAGCTCAGGGGAGACACGGGGCTATGGCTACACCTTC
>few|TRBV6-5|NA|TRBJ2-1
CASGEQGFDEQFF
TGTGCCAGCGGGGAACAGGGTTTTGATGAGCAGTTCTTC
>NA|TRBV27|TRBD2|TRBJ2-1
CASSFRSGSINEQFF
TGTGCCAGCAGTTTTCGCAGCGGGAGTATCAATGAGCAGTTCTTC
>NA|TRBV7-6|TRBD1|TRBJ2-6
CASSFWTGGSGANVLTF
TGTGCCAGCAGCTTCTGGACAGGGGGATCTGGGGCCAACGTCCTGACTTTC
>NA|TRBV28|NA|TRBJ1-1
CASSFLREAFF
TGTGCCAGCAGTTTTTTACGGGAAGCTTTCTTT
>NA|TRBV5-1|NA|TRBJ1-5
CASSTGQENQPQHF
TGCGCCAGCAGCACGGGACAAGAGAATCAGCCCCAGCATTTT
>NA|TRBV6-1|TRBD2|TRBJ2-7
CASSEARLAGGSYEQYF
TGTGCCAGCAGTGAAGCACGGCTAGCGGGAGGGAGCTACGAGCAGTACTTC
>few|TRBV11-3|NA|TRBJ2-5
CASSLAEGETQYF
TGTGCCAGCAGCTTAGCTGAGGGAGAGACCCAGTACTTC
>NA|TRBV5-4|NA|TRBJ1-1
CASTLGGNTEAFF
TGTGCCAGCACCCTGGGGGGGAACACTGAAGCTTTCTTT
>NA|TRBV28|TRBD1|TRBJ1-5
CASRDRRPQGNQPQHF
TGTGCCAGCAGGGACAGGCGTCCGCAGGGCAATCAGCCCCAGCATTTT
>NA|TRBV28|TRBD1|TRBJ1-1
CASSDRDRGHRNTEAFF
TGTGCCAGCAGTGACCGGGACAGGGGGCATCGGAACACTGAAGCTTTCTTT